Below, one TCR beta chain is given with its context. Its antigen is undetermined. The data originate from a study of T-cell memory formation after mild COVID-19. Overall study: Largely, the TCR clusters proved donor specific. General observations from the study: Among clones peaking at day 37 in the second wave, SARS-CoV-2 specificity remained unconfirmed.

This CDR3 contains 16 residues. Unmatched junction bases numbered 8, after V lost 2 bases and J lost 2 bases. Looked up from germline, CDR1 is SGHKS and CDR2 is YYEKEE (reference sequence). Using constant-segment primers, 5'RACE produced TCR alpha and TCR beta cDNA libraries carrying sample barcodes and UMIs. TCRdb redid the calling of the 5' RACE reads with MiXCR, one entry per CDR3 protein. This repertoire shows about 300,000 distinct CDR3 sequences, less than 20% found once; its top ten account for under 25%. This TCR came from a man between 18 and 29 years old who had mild COVID-19 (a few samples of this study predate the infection). Cell type and time point are not known. This sequence joins TRBV5-5 and TRBJ2-3; TRBD2 agrees at 7 bases. Input material: PBMCs or a T cell subset sorted from them (not recorded which). In DNA, the CDR3 is TGTGCCAGCAGCTTTCCTTGGGCGGGGGACACAGATACGCAGTATTTT. This encodes CASSFPWAGDTDTQYF.